This TCR beta chain stems from a study of T cells after yellow fever vaccination. This clonotype has more than one count but fewer than ten. TCRdb independently ran MiXCR on the 5' RACE reads; one entry per CDR3 protein. The data show some 49,000 distinct CDR3 sequences, around 6.4% seen once. V shed 3 bases, J shed 9 bases, and the junction held 12 bases outside the gene matches. This CDR3 has 16 amino acids. Looked up from germline, CDR1 is MGHRA and CDR2 is YSYEKL. Sequencing was performed on PBMCs, either bulk or a sorted T-cell subset (CD4+, CD8+, memory, or dextramer-sorted; not recorded which), taken 45 days after the yellow fever booster vaccination. The chain employs TRBV4-1 and TRBJ2-1; 9 bases match TRBD1. This TCR derives from a man aged 25 to 40 who received the YFV17D yellow fever vaccine. The CDR3 is CASSHSGTGMRGEQFF. The CDR3 DNA sequence: TGCGCCAGCAGCCATTCCGGGACAGGGATGCGGGGTGAGCAGTTCTTC.